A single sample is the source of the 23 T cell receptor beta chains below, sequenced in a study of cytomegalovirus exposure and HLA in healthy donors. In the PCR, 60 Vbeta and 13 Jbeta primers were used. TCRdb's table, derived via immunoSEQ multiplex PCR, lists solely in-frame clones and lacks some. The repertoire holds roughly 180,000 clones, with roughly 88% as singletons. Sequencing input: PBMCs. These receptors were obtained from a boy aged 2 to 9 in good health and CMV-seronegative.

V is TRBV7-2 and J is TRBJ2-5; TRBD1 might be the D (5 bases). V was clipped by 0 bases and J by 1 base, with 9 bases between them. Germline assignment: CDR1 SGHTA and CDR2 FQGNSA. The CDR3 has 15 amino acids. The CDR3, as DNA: TGTGCCAGCAGCTTAGCGGGGCTAACCCAAGAGACCCAGTACTTC. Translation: CASSLAGLTQETQYF.

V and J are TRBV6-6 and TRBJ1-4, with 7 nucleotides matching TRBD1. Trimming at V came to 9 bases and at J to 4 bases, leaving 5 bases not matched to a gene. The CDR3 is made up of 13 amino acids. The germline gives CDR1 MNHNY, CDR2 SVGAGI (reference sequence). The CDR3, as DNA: TGTGCCAGTGGGGACAGCATTAATGAAAAACTGTTTTTT. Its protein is CASGDSINEKLFF.

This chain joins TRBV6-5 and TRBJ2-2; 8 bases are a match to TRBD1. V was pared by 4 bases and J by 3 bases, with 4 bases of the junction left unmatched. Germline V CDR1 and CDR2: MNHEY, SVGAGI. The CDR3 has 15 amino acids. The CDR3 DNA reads TGTGCCAGCAGTTGGGGGACAGGATACACCGGGGAGCTGTTTTTT. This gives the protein CASSWGTGYTGELFF.

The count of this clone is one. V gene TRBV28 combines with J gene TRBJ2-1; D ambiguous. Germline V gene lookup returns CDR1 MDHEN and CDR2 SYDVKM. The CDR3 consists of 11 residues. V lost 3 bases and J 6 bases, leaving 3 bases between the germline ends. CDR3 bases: TGTGCCAGCAGTTTCCTCAATGAGCAGTTCTTC. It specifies CASSFLNEQFF. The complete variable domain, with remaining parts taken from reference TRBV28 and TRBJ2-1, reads DVKVTQSSRYLVKRTGEKVFLECVQDMDHENMFWYRQDPGLGLRLIYFSYDVKMKEKGDIPEGYSVSREKKERFSLILESASTNQTSMYLCASSFLNEQFFGPGTRLTVL.

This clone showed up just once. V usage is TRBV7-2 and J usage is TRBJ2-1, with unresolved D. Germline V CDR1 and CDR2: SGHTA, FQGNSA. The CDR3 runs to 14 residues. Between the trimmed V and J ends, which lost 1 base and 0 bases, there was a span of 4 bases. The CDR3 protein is CASSLVGSYNEQFF. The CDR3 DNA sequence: TGTGCCAGCAGCTTAGTCGGCTCCTACAATGAGCAGTTCTTC.

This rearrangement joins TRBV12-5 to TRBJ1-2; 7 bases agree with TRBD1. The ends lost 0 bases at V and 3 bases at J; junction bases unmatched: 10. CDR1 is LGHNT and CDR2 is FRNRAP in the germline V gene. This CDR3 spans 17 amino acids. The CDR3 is CASGLVPGGGQYYGYTF. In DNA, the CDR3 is TGTGCTAGTGGTTTGGTACCGGGTGGGGGACAGTACTATGGCTACACCTTC.

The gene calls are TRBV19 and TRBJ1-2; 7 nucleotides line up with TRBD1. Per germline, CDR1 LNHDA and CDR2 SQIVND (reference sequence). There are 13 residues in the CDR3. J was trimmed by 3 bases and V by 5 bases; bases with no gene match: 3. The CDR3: CASSYGTDYGYTF. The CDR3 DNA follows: TGTGCCAGTAGTTACGGGACAGACTATGGCTACACCTTC.

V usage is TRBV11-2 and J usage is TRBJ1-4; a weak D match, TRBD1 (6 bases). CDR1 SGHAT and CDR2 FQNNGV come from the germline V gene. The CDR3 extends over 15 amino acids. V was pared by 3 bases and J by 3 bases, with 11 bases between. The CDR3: CASSFSDRSNEKLFF. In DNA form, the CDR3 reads TGTGCCAGCAGCTTCTCGGACAGATCTAATGAAAAACTGTTTTTT.

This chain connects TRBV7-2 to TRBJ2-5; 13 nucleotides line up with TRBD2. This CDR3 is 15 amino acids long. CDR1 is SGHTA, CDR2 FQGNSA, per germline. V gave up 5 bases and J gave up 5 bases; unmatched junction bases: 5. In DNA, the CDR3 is TGTGCCAGCAGCCCGGGACTAGCGGGGAGGGAGACCCAGTACTTC. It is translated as CASSPGLAGRETQYF.

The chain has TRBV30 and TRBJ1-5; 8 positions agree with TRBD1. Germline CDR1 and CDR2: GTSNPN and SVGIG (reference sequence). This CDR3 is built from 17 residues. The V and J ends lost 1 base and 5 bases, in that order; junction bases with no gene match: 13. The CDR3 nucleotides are TGTGCCTGGAGTGGTCGCCCCGGACAGGGTCCAGATCAGCCCCAGCATTTT. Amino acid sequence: CAWSGRPGQGPDQPQHF.

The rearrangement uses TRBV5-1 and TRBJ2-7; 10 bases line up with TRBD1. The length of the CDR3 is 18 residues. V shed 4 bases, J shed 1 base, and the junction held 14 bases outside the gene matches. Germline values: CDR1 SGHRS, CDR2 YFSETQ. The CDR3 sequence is CASSRGQGNVFRSYEQYV. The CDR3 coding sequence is TGCGCCAGCAGCCGGGGACAGGGGAACGTTTTTAGGTCCTACGAGCAGTACGTC.

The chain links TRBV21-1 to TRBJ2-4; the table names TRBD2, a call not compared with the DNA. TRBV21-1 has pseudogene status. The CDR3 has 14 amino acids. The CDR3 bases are TGTGCCAGCAGCAACACTAAAGCCAAAAACATTCAGTACTTC. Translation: CASSNTKAKNIQYF.

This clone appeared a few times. The CDR3 nucleotides read TGTGCCAGCAGCATTGGACAGGGGACAGGGGGTAACTATGGCTACACCTTC. Translating gives CASSIGQGTGGNYGYTF. The chain has TRBV5-4 and TRBJ1-2, with 11 bases that match TRBD1. The junction had 9 bases not matched to a gene; V was cut back by 4 bases and J by 1 base. The CDR3 is made up of 17 amino acids. The V gene's germline CDR1 is SGHNT and CDR2 YYREEE (reference sequence).

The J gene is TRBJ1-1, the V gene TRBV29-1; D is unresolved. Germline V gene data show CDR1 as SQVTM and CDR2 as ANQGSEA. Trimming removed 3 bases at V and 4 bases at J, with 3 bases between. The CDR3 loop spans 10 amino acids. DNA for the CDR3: TGCAGCGTTGACTCCACTGAAGCTTTCTTT. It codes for CSVDSTEAFF.

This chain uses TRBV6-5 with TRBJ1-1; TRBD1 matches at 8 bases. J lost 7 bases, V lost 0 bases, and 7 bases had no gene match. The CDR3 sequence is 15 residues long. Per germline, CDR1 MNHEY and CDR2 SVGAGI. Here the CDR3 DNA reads TGTGCCAGCAGTTACTCGGCAGGGGGCGGGGGTGAAGCTTTCTTT. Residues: CASSYSAGGGGEAFF.

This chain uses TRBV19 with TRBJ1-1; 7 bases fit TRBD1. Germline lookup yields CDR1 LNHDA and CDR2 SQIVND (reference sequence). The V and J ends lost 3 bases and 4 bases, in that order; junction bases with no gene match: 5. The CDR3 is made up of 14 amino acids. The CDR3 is CASSIRQGITEAFF. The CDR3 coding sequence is TGTGCCAGTAGTATCCGACAGGGCATCACTGAAGCTTTCTTT. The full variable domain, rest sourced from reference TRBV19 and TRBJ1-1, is DGGITQSPKYLFRKEGQNVTLSCEQNLNHDAMYWYRQDPGQGLRLIYYSQIVNDFQKGDIAEGYSVSREKKESFPLTVTSAQKNPTAFYLCASSIRQGITEAFFGQGTRLTVV.

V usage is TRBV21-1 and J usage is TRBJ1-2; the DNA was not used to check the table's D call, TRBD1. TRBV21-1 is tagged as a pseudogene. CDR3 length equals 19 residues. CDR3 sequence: CASTKKRNSPDSENYGYTF. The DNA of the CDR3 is TGTGCCAGCACCAAAAAAAGGAACAGCCCTGATTCTGAAAACTATGGCTACACCTTC.

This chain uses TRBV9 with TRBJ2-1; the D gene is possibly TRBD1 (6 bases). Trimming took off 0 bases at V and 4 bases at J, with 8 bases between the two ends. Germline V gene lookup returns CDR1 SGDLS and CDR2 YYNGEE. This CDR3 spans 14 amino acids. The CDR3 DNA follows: TGTGCCAGCAGCGTAGGGACAGAGTACAATGAGCAGTTCTTC. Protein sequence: CASSVGTEYNEQFF.

CDR3 in DNA: TGTGCCAGTAGTATAGACCCCATATTGGGGACAGGACGTGGCTACACCTTC. As protein: CASSIDPILGTGRGYTF. The V call is TRBV19, the J call TRBJ1-2; TRBD1 matches at 8 bases. The CDR3 loop spans 17 amino acids. V was pared by 0 bases and J by 7 bases, with 13 bases of the junction left unmatched. The germline CDR1 and CDR2 sequences are LNHDA and SQIVND (reference sequence).

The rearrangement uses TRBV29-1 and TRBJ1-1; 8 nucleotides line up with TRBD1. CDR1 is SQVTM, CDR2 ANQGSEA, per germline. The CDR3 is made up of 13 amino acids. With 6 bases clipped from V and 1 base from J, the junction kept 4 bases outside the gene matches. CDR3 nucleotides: TGCAGCGTCCGGACAGGGACGAACACTGAAGCTTTCTTT. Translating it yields CSVRTGTNTEAFF.

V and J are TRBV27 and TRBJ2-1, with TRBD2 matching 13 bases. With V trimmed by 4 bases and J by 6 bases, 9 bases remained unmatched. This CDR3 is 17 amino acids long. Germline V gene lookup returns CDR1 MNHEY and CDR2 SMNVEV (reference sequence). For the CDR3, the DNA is TGTGCCAGCAGTTCCCCTCCGGGACTAGCGGGATTCAATGAGCAGTTCTTC. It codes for CASSSPPGLAGFNEQFF.

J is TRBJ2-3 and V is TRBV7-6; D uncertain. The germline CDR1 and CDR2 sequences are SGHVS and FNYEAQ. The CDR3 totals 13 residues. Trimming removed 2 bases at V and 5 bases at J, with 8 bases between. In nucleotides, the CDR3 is TGTGCCAGCAGCTTAAACTATCGAGATACGCAGTATTTT. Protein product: CASSLNYRDTQYF.

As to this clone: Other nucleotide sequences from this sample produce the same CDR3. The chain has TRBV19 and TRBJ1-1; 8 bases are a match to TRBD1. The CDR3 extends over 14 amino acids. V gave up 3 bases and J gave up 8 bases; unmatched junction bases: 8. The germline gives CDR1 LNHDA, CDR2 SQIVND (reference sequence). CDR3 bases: TGTGCCAGTAGTATTGGGACAGGCAGCACCGAAGCTTTCTTT. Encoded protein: CASSIGTGSTEAFF. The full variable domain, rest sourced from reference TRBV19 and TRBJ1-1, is DGGITQSPKYLFRKEGQNVTLSCEQNLNHDAMYWYRQDPGQGLRLIYYSQIVNDFQKGDIAEGYSVSREKKESFPLTVTSAQKNPTAFYLCASSIGTGSTEAFFGQGTRLTVV.